Below are 17 T cell receptor beta chains sequenced from a single sample in a study of spatial heterogeneity in lung cancer (dated by TCRdb to the late 2010s). The time point label for this specimen denotes: sample taken at primary tumor resection. For TCR sequencing, whole RNA was extracted from tumor and nontumor lung tissue, or from cryopreserved PBMC samples, and no cell sorting was done. Library prep was done by 5' RACE. The reads were generated on a NextSeq 500. TCRdb cleaned the public reads at Q25 with fastp, built clones with MiXCR and kept in-frame beta chains. Entries are consolidated by CDR3 protein sequence, retaining the most common genes and DNA. This sample lists 25,000 to 30,000 distinct CDR3 sequences; 9.5% to 15% were detected once. The ten largest clones capture around 23% of the sample. Sample: PBMCs, taken at surgery. These receptors all stem from a female donor with early-stage non-small cell lung cancer.

This clonotype was recorded many times. Here the CDR3 DNA reads TGTGCCAGCAGCCAAGACCAGTTGGAGGGGGGACCCTACTACGAGCAGTACTTC. This encodes CASSQDQLEGGPYYEQYF. The V gene is TRBV3-1, the J gene TRBJ2-7; D possibly matches TRBD1 or TRBD2 (6 bases each). The V end was cut by 0 bases, the J end by 3 bases, with 21 bases between. CDR1 and CDR2 from the germline V gene are LGHDT and YNNKEL (reference sequence). The CDR3 runs 18 residues.

This clonotype has ten or more counts. The rearrangement links TRBV7-2 to TRBJ2-3, with TRBD1 matching over 9 bases. V lost 2 bases and J lost 1; bases outside the gene matches: 4. There are 16 residues in the CDR3. The V gene's germline CDR1 is SGHTA and CDR2 FQGNSA. The CDR3: CASSLTTGGGTDTQYF. In DNA, the CDR3 is TGTGCCAGCAGCTTAACGACAGGGGGTGGCACAGATACGCAGTATTTT. Looking up the rest from reference TRBV7-2 and TRBJ2-3 gives the full variable domain: GAGVSQSPSNKVTEKGKDVELRCDPISGHTALYWYRQSLGQGLEFLIYFQGNSAPDKSGLPSDRFSAERTGGSVSTLTIQRTQQEDSAVYLCASSLTTGGGTDTQYFGPGTRLTVL.

This clonotype was recorded at least ten times. V is TRBV28 and J is TRBJ2-3, with TRBD2 identical over 12 bases. V shed 6 bases and J 2 bases; nucleotides not matched to a gene: 3. Germline CDR1 is MDHEN and CDR2 is SYDVKM. The CDR3 has 15 residues. The CDR3 region is CASSGLAGYTDTQYF. The CDR3 DNA reads TGTGCCAGCAGCGGACTAGCGGGATACACAGATACGCAGTATTTT.

The genes are TRBV28 and TRBJ1-5; D is ambiguous. Per germline, CDR1 MDHEN and CDR2 SYDVKM. V dropped 1 base and J dropped 5 bases, with 3 bases sitting between them. The CDR3 contains 12 residues. The CDR3 region is CASSLSDQPQHF. The CDR3 DNA follows: TGTGCCAGCAGTTTATCAGATCAGCCCCAGCATTTT.

This clonotype showed up many times. In nucleotides, the CDR3 is TGCGCCAGCAGCCAAGTGGATACGCAGTATTTT. Its translation: CASSQVDTQYF. V gene TRBV4-1 combines with J gene TRBJ2-3; D remains unclear. With 1 base removed from V and 6 bases from J, the gap between germline ends came to 2 bases. The CDR3 totals 11 residues. CDR1 and CDR2 (germline): MGHRA, YSYEKL.

This rearrangement joins TRBV7-2 to TRBJ2-5; 9 bases match TRBD1. The CDR3 is 14 amino acids. The V gene's germline CDR1 is SGHTA and CDR2 FQGNSA. The J segment lost 6 bases and the V segment lost 2 bases, leaving 4 bases of the junction unmatched. Written as DNA, the CDR3 is TGTGCCAGCAGCTTAAGACAGGGGGTACAGACCCAGTACTTC. Translation gives CASSLRQGVQTQYF.

There are many counts of this clonotype. The rearrangement joins TRBV3-1 to TRBJ2-2; no clear D. Germline V gene lookup returns CDR1 LGHDT and CDR2 YNNKEL (reference sequence). V was clipped by 8 bases and J by 10 bases, with 17 bases between them. This CDR3 spans 13 amino acids. The CDR3 here is CASEPGWSEELFF. The CDR3 nucleotides are TGTGCCAGCGAGCCAGGCTGGTCTGAGGAGCTGTTTTTT.

This clonotype was seen many times. The V and J genes are TRBV19 and TRBJ2-1; 9 bases are shared with TRBD2. V was clipped by 8 bases and J by 9 bases; unmatched bases: 8. Germline V gene data show CDR1 as LNHDA and CDR2 as SQIVND (reference sequence). The CDR3 has 13 amino acids. The CDR3 loop reads CASLGTSNSEQFF. The DNA of the CDR3 is TGTGCCAGTTTGGGGACTAGCAACAGTGAGCAGTTCTTC.

This clonotype was recorded a few times. The chain couples TRBV29-1 to TRBJ2-7; no clear D gene. This CDR3 spans 12 amino acids. Germline-derived CDR1 and CDR2 are SQVTM and ANQGSEA. The V and J ends lost 4 bases and 0 bases respectively, with 7 bases between them. This CDR3 reads CSVVGSSYEQYF. The CDR3, as DNA: TGCAGCGTTGTTGGCAGCTCCTACGAGCAGTACTTC.

The chain couples TRBV12-5 to TRBJ2-3; possibly TRBD1 or TRBD2 for D (5 bases each). The CDR3 covers 16 residues. The germline V gene encodes CDR1 LGHNT and CDR2 FRNRAP. V shed 7 bases and J shed 3 bases, with 20 bases lying between them. DNA of the CDR3: TGTGCTAGTGCTTCCGAGCCCAGGGAGAAGACAGATACGCAGTATTTT. This translates into CASASEPREKTDTQYF.

This clonotype was found many times. The CDR3 bases are TGTGCCACCAGCAGAGGTCTTTCGGGACTAGATCTTGGGGAGCAGTTCTTC. Protein sequence: CATSRGLSGLDLGEQFF. The chain has TRBV15 and TRBJ2-1; 8 nucleotides align to TRBD2. J was trimmed by 10 bases and V by 1 base; bases with no gene match: 15. This CDR3 spans 17 amino acids. The V gene's germline CDR1 is LNHNV and CDR2 YYDKDF (reference sequence).

This clonotype has ten or more counts. The chain couples TRBV5-1 to TRBJ1-6; the match to TRBD1 covers 9 bases. CDR3 length equals 18 residues. The germline V gene has CDR1 SGHRS and CDR2 YFSETQ. Trimming at V came to 5 bases and at J to 5 bases, leaving 14 bases not matched to a gene. In DNA, the CDR3 is TGCGCCAGCAGACTCTCAGGACAGGGGTTAGGGAATAATTCACCCCTCCACTTT. This translates into CASRLSGQGLGNNSPLHF. Together with reference TRBV5-1 and TRBJ1-6, the CDR3 gives the full variable domain: KAGVTQTPRYLIKTRGQQVTLSCSPISGHRSVSWYQQTPGQGLQFLFEYFSETQRNKGNFPGRFSGRQFSNSRSEMNVSTLELGDSALYLCASRLSGQGLGNNSPLHFGNGTRLTVT.

This clonotype was recorded at least ten times. The chain couples TRBV27 to TRBJ2-2; 7 bases agree with TRBD1. In germline, CDR1 is MNHEY, CDR2 SMNVEV (reference sequence). CDR3 length equals 17 residues. Germline trimming cut 5 bases from V and 0 bases from J; bases unmatched to any gene: 9. The chain's CDR3 is CASSPSGGHTNTGELFF. The DNA for the CDR3 is TGTGCCAGCAGTCCCTCAGGGGGACATACGAACACCGGGGAGCTGTTTTTT.

The CDR3 is CASSIVPRGSASNQPQHF. CDR3 sequence (DNA): TGTGCCAGTAGTATAGTCCCCCGTGGTAGCGCCAGCAATCAGCCCCAGCATTTT. The gene calls are TRBV19 and TRBJ1-5; D not certain. Trimming took off 1 base at V and 1 base at J, with 17 bases between the two ends. Germline values: CDR1 LNHDA, CDR2 SQIVND (reference sequence). CDR3 length: 18 residues.

Ten or more counts support this clonotype. The rearrangement joins TRBV28 to TRBJ1-2; D is ambiguous. The CDR3 runs 14 residues. The V and J ends lost 4 bases and 2 bases respectively, with 11 bases between them. Germline V gene sequence: CDR1 MDHEN, CDR2 SYDVKM. Here the CDR3 reads CASSSSPLNYGYTF. The DNA for the CDR3 is TGTGCCAGCAGTTCATCCCCACTAAACTATGGCTACACCTTC.

The chain recombines TRBV20-1 with TRBJ1-6, with a possible D match to TRBD1 (6 bases). The length of the CDR3 is 15 residues. V shed 6 bases and J shed 7 bases, with 19 bases lying between them. CDR1 is DFQATT and CDR2 is SNEGSKA in the germline V gene (reference sequence). CDR3 in amino acids: CSAQRQVPSNSPLHF. DNA of the CDR3: TGCAGTGCCCAAAGACAGGTCCCCTCAAATTCACCCCTCCACTTT.

About this clonotype itself: Its ends do not fully match the called genes, so a read error is possible. This chain uses TRBV11-2 with TRBJ2-5; D not resolved. This CDR3 contains 15 residues. Germline CDR1 and CDR2: SGHAT and FQNNGV. The CDR3 loop reads CASSLVAMDQETLYF. The CDR3 DNA is TGTGCCAGCAGCTTAGTGGCAATGGACCAAGAGACCCTGTACTTC.